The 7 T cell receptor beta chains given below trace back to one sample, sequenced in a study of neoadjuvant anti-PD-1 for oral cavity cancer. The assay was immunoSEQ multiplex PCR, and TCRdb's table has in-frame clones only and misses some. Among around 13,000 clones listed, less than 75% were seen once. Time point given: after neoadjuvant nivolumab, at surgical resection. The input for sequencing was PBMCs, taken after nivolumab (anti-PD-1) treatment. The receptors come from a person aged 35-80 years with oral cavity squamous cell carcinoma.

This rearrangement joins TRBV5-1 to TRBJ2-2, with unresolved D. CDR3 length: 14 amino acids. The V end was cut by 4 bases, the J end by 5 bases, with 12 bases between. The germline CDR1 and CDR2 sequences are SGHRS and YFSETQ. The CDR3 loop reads CASSPAVGTGELFF. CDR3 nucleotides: TGCGCCAGCAGCCCTGCCGTGGGGACCGGGGAGCTGTTTTTT.

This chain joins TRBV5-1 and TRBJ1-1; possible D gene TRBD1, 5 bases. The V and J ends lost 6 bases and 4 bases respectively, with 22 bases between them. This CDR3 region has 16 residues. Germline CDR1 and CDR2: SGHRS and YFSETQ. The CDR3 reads CASTAGPAGIGTEAFF. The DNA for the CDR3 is TGCGCCAGCACCGCCGGGCCCGCAGGGATTGGCACTGAAGCTTTCTTT. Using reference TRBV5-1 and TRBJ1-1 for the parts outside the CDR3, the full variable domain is KAGVTQTPRYLIKTRGQQVTLSCSPISGHRSVSWYQQTPGQGLQFLFEYFSETQRNKGNFPGRFSGRQFSNSRSEMNVSTLELGDSALYLCASTAGPAGIGTEAFFGQGTRLTVV.

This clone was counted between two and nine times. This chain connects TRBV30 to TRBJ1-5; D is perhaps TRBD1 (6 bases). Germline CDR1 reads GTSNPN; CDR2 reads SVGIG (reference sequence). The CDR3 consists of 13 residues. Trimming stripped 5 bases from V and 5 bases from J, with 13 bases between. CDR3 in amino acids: CAWGTGLDQPQHF. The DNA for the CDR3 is TGTGCCTGGGGAACAGGGTTGGATCAGCCCCAGCATTTT.

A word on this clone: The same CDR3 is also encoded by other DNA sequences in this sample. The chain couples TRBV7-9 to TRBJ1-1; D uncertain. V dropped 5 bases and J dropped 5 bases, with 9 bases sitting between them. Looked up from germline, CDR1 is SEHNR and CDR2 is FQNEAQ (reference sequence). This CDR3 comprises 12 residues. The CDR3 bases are TGTGCCAGCAGCCGCCTGGGGACTGAAGCTTTCTTT. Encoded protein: CASSRLGTEAFF.

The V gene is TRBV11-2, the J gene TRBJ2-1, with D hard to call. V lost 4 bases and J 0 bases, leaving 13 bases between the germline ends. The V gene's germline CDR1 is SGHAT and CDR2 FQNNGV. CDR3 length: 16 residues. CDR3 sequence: CASSSSTGPSYNEQFF. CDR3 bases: TGTGCCAGCAGCTCGTCGACTGGGCCCTCCTACAATGAGCAGTTCTTC.

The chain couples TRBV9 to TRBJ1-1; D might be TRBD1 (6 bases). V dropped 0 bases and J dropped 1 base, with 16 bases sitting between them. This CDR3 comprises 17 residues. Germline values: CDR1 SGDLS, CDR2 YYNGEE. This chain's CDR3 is CASSVVGTGFTNTEAFF. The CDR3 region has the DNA TGTGCCAGCAGCGTAGTCGGTACAGGGTTTACGAACACTGAAGCTTTCTTT.

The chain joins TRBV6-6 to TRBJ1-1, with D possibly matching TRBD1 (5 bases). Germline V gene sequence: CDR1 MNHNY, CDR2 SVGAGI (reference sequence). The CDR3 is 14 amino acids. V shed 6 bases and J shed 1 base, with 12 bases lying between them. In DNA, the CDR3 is TGTGCCAGCAGAGGTCCGGGGGGGAACACTGAAGCTTTCTTT. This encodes CASRGPGGNTEAFF.